One and the same sample provided the 11 T cell receptor beta chains below, sequenced in a study of human T cells and chemical hapten exposure. As the library was built, unique molecular identifiers were attached to individual cDNA molecules. One entry per CDR3 protein results from TCRdb running MiXCR on the reads. This table holds fewer than 150,000 distinct CDR3 sequences, about 7.7% found once. RNA extraction used unfractionated whole blood as the source of total RNA. Material for sequencing was whole blood. All receptors derive from a human donor in good health. Some clones in this sample may be carry-over from other donors' samples.

This clonotype has a handful of counts. This chain uses TRBV7-9 with TRBJ2-7, with 10 bases lining up with TRBD1. Germline CDR1 and CDR2: SEHNR and FQNEAQ (reference sequence). The CDR3 consists of 14 residues. With 5 bases clipped from V and 7 bases from J, the junction kept 8 bases outside the gene matches. The chain's CDR3 is CASSRRQGAKEQYF. CDR3 nucleotides: TGTGCCAGCAGCCGCAGACAGGGGGCGAAGGAGCAGTACTTC.

This clonotype showed up many times. The gene calls are TRBV5-1 and TRBJ2-7, with D perhaps matching TRBD2 (5 bases). The V gene lost 5 bases and the J gene lost 1 base, with 13 bases spanning the gap. Per germline, CDR1 SGHRS and CDR2 YFSETQ. The CDR3 totals 14 residues. CDR3 bases: TGCGCCAGCAGAACGGACCCGGGATCCTACGAGCAGTACTTC. This gives the protein CASRTDPGSYEQYF.

The rearrangement joins TRBV12-3 or TRBV12-4 to TRBJ2-1; a possible D gene is TRBD2 (5 bases). Trimming took off 2 bases at V and 6 bases at J, with 17 bases between the two ends. This CDR3 contains 16 residues. CDR3 region: CASSLRALAQSNEQFF. CDR3 DNA sequence: TGTGCCAGCAGTTTACGGGCGCTAGCCCAGTCCAATGAGCAGTTCTTC.

This clonotype occurred a few times. This sequence joins TRBV20-1 and TRBJ2-1, with D perhaps being TRBD1 or TRBD2 (5 bases each). Trimming removed 5 bases from V and 5 bases from J, with 19 bases in between. Germline assignment: CDR1 DFQATT and CDR2 SNEGSKA (reference sequence). The CDR3 spans 15 residues. DNA for the CDR3: TGCAGTGCTCGACGATGGGGCCAGGGAGACAATGAGCAGTTCTTC. Encoded protein: CSARRWGQGDNEQFF.

The chain recombines TRBV5-6 with TRBJ2-5, with D possibly matching TRBD2 (6 bases). CDR3 length equals 12 residues. Germline-derived CDR1 and CDR2 are SGHDT and YYEEEE. With 4 bases removed from V and 6 bases from J, the gap between germline ends came to 10 bases. The CDR3 coding sequence is TGTGCCAGCAGCCGGAGGGGAAAGACCCAGTACTTC. It codes for CASSRRGKTQYF.

There are many counts of this clonotype. The genes are TRBV7-3 and TRBJ2-7; D is perhaps TRBD1 (6 bases). V was cut by 0 bases and J by 7 bases, with 13 bases left in between. Germline values: CDR1 SGHTA, CDR2 FQGTGA. This CDR3 comprises 14 residues. The CDR3 protein is CASSLTGAGDEQYF. The CDR3 DNA is TGTGCCAGCAGCTTAACTGGGGCAGGGGATGAGCAGTACTTC. The whole variable domain, remainder taken from reference TRBV7-3 and TRBJ2-7, is GAGVSQTPSNKVTEKGKYVELRCDPISGHTALYWYRQSLGQGPEFLIYFQGTGAADDSGLPNDRFFAVRPEGSVSTLKIQRTERGDSAVYLCASSLTGAGDEQYFGPGTRLTVT.

The CDR3, as DNA: TGTGCCAGCAGTTATACTAGGATCACCGGGGAGCTGTTTTTT. Residues: CASSYTRITGELFF. V and J are TRBV6-5 and TRBJ2-2, with D perhaps TRBD2 (5 bases). Trimming shortened V by 3 bases and J by 4 bases, and 9 bases separated the two germline ends. CDR3 length equals 14 residues. Germline V CDR1 and CDR2: MNHEY, SVGAGI.

The sample holds many counts of this clonotype. J is TRBJ1-1 and V is TRBV29-1, with 7 nucleotides matching TRBD1. The trim removed 6 bases at V and 1 base at J, leaving 8 bases unmatched. Per germline, CDR1 SQVTM and CDR2 ANQGSEA. The CDR3 consists of 14 residues. The CDR3 sequence is CSVRETGRNTEAFF. The CDR3 coding sequence is TGCAGCGTGAGAGAGACAGGGAGGAACACTGAAGCTTTCTTT.

This clonotype came up a few times. The chain combines TRBV5-6 with TRBJ1-2; TRBD1 aligns across 9 bases. V dropped 6 bases and J dropped 7; count of bases not matched to a gene: 13. The CDR3 is 15 residues long. Germline assignment: CDR1 SGHDT and CDR2 YYEEEE. The CDR3 is CASKAALQGASGYTF. CDR3 in DNA: TGTGCCAGCAAGGCTGCATTACAGGGGGCAAGTGGCTACACCTTC.

The chain carries TRBV7-8 and TRBJ1-4; 12 nucleotides match TRBD1. V lost 6 bases, J lost 6 bases, and 8 bases stayed unmatched. CDR3 size: 16 residues. Germline lookup yields CDR1 SGHVS and CDR2 FQNEAQ. CDR3 amino acids: CASSPGTGGVYEKLFF. The CDR3 bases are TGTGCCAGCAGTCCGGGGACAGGGGGCGTGTATGAAAAACTGTTTTTT.

J is TRBJ2-7 and V is TRBV27, with TRBD1 identical over 9 bases. CDR3 size: 13 residues. Trimming removed 8 bases from V and 4 bases from J; junction bases left unmatched: 6. Germline V CDR1 and CDR2: MNHEY, SMNVEV (reference sequence). The CDR3 region is CASSDGTGYEQYF. CDR3 bases: TGTGCCAGCTCCGACGGGACAGGGTACGAGCAGTACTTC.